This T cell receptor beta chain was retrieved from a study of blood T cell repertoires in COVID-19. In the study overall: Sources were T cells, B-cell-depleted T cells, or PBMCs; the material itself was cDNA or gDNA.

This clone was counted once. Repertoires were generated with immunoSEQ multiplex PCR, while TCRdb's copy carries only in-frame clones and drops some. The sample carries about 150,000 clones, around 80% recorded once. The sequence was collected from a man aged 55-75 years with acute or convalescent COVID-19. The sequencing sample was made of peripheral blood.

The CDR3, as DNA: TGTGCCAGCAGCCAAGAGGGAGGGGGGGCCGCCACAGATACGCAGTATTTT. This sequence encodes CASSQEGGGAATDTQYF. This chain joins TRBV4-2 and TRBJ2-3; TRBD2 is a possible D gene (7 bases). Germline V CDR1 and CDR2: LGHNA, YNFKEQ. This CDR3 is 17 amino acids long. Trimming removed 0 bases at V and 2 bases at J, with 15 bases between.